The 3 T cell receptor beta chains given below trace back to one sample, sequenced in a study of CD8 T cells in Susac syndrome. Random hexamers were used to reverse transcribe 0.5 to 1 ug of RNA. TCRdb redid the calling of the immunoSEQ multiplex PCR reads with MiXCR, one entry per CDR3 protein. The table includes 350,000 to 550,000 distinct CDR3 sequences, around 83% detected once. Input material: CD8+ T cells from PBMCs. Receptors originate from a human donor with multiple sclerosis.

V and J are TRBV19 and TRBJ2-7, with no clear D. Germline assignment: CDR1 LNHDA and CDR2 SQIVND (reference sequence). The CDR3 loop spans 13 amino acids. V lost 1 base, J lost 6 bases, and 10 bases lay in between. CDR3 region: CASSIVPSAEQYF. The CDR3, as DNA: TGTGCCAGTAGTATAGTCCCGTCCGCCGAGCAGTACTTC.

This clonotype was seen more than once but under ten times. The chain uses TRBV4-2 and TRBJ2-7, with a possible D match to TRBD2 (5 bases). Germline CDR1 and CDR2: LGHNA and YNFKEQ. The CDR3 has 14 amino acids. V was shortened by 4 bases and J by 4 bases, with 14 bases between the two germline ends. This CDR3 reads CASSPASGGYEQYF. The CDR3 bases are TGTGCCAGCAGCCCCGCCTCTGGAGGTTACGAGCAGTACTTC.

The chain has TRBV29-1 and TRBJ2-1; D not certain. The CDR3 extends over 12 amino acids. Trimming left V 3 bases short and J 7 bases short, with 10 bases between. Germline CDR1 and CDR2: SQVTM and ANQGSEA. The CDR3 sequence: CSVDGQTNEQFF. DNA of the CDR3: TGCAGCGTTGACGGGCAGACTAATGAGCAGTTCTTC.